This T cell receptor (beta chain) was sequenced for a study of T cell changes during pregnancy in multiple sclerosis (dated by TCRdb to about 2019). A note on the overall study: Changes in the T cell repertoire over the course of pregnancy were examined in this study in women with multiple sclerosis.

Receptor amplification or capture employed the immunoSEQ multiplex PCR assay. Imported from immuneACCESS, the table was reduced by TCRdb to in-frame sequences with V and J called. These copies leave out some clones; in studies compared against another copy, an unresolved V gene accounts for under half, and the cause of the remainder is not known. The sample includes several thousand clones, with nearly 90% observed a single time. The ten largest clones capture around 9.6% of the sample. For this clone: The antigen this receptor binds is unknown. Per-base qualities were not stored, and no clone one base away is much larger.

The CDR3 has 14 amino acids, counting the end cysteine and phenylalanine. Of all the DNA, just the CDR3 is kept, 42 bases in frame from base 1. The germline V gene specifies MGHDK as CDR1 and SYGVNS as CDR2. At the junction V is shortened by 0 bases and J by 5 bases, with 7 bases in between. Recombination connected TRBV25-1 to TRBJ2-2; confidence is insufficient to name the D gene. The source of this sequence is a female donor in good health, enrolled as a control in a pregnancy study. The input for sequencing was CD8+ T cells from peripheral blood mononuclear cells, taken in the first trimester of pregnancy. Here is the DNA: TGTGCCAGCAGTGAATATACAGAAACCGGGGAGCTGTTTTTT. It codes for CASSEYTETGELFF. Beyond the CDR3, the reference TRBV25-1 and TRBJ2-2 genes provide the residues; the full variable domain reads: EADIYQTPRYLVIGTGKKITLECSQTMGHDKMYWYQQDPGMELHLIHYSYGVNSTEKGDLSSESTVSRIRTEHFPLTLESARPSHTSQYLCASSEYTETGELFFGEGSRLTVL.